These T cell receptor beta chains were read from a single sample in a study of T cells in Graves' hyperthyroidism and ophthalmopathy. One entry per CDR3 protein, called by TCRdb with MiXCR from the multiplex PCR reads. Here the sample spans about 290,000 distinct CDR3 sequences, roughly an eighth being singletons. Input material: blood. All receptors come from a woman aged 40 to 49 with Graves' hyperthyroidism. Each CDR3 is given with its conserved first and last residue. A D gene is named only where the DNA matches it firmly. Size is stated for part of the rows, as once, few or many counts, or as a class when the clone is expanded.

j_gene: TRBJ1-1
d_gene: -
abundance: -
v_gene: TRBV20-1
CDR3nt: TGCAGTGCCAGGGGTTTTTACACTGAAGCTTTCTTT
CDR3aa: CSARGFYTEAFF

j_gene: TRBJ1-2
d_gene: TRBD1
abundance: many
v_gene: TRBV19
CDR3nt: TGTGCCAGTAGTATTGACAGGGTCGGTGGCTACACCTTC
CDR3aa: CASSIDRVGGYTF

j_gene: TRBJ2-7
d_gene: TRBD2
abundance: -
v_gene: TRBV7-2
CDR3nt: TGTGCCAGCAGCTTAGCGCCAGCGGGAGGGCCTAAGAGCCGCGAGCAGTACTTC
CDR3aa: CASSLAPAGGPKSREQYF

j_gene: TRBJ1-3
d_gene: TRBD1
abundance: many
v_gene: TRBV11-3
CDR3nt: TGTGCCAGCAGCCCGGGACAGCGTGGAAACACCATATATTTT
CDR3aa: CASSPGQRGNTIYF

j_gene: TRBJ1-1
d_gene: TRBD1
abundance: many
v_gene: TRBV7-3
CDR3nt: TGTGCCAGCTCCCCCCAGGGGGCGAGTACTGAAGCTTTCTTT
CDR3aa: CASSPQGASTEAFF

j_gene: TRBJ2-2
d_gene: TRBD2
abundance: few
v_gene: TRBV27
CDR3nt: TGTGCCAGCAGGACTATTAGCGGGGCCACCGGGGAGCTGTTTTTT
CDR3aa: CASRTISGATGELFF

j_gene: TRBJ1-2
d_gene: TRBD1
abundance: many
v_gene: TRBV27
CDR3nt: TGTGCCAGCGGAAGCCTAGGGGGCTCGGTGGAAATCGATGGCTACACCTTC
CDR3aa: CASGSLGGSVEIDGYTF

j_gene: TRBJ1-1
d_gene: -
abundance: many
v_gene: TRBV2
CDR3nt: TGTGCCAGCAGTACGGGACGGGGAATGGATGACACTGAAGCTTTCTTT
CDR3aa: CASSTGRGMDDTEAFF

j_gene: TRBJ2-1
d_gene: TRBD1
abundance: -
v_gene: TRBV3-1
CDR3nt: TGTGCCAGCAGCCAAGATTCGGGGACAGCCCTCAATGAGCAGTTCTTC
CDR3aa: CASSQDSGTALNEQFF

j_gene: TRBJ2-1
d_gene: TRBD2
abundance: -
v_gene: TRBV20-1
CDR3nt: TGCAGTGCTAGAGAGGGGACTAGCAGGGATGAGCAGTTCTTC
CDR3aa: CSAREGTSRDEQFF

j_gene: TRBJ1-2
d_gene: TRBD1
abundance: -
v_gene: TRBV7-9
CDR3nt: TGTGCCAGCAGCTCGCCGGGACAGGGCCTCTATGGCTACACCTTC
CDR3aa: CASSSPGQGLYGYTF

j_gene: TRBJ2-1
d_gene: TRBD1
abundance: many
v_gene: TRBV7-8
CDR3nt: TGTGCCAGCAGCTTGTCCGGGACAGGGGATGAGCAGTTCTTC
CDR3aa: CASSLSGTGDEQFF

j_gene: TRBJ1-5
d_gene: -
abundance: many
v_gene: TRBV7-9
CDR3nt: TGTGCCAGCAGCTTAGCCCCGAACGCAGCCCAGCATTTT
CDR3aa: CASSLAPNAAQHF

j_gene: TRBJ1-5
d_gene: TRBD1
abundance: many
v_gene: TRBV5-8
CDR3nt: TGTGCCAGCAGCCCTGGACAGGCGGATCAGCCCCAGCATTTT
CDR3aa: CASSPGQADQPQHF

j_gene: TRBJ2-7
d_gene: -
abundance: many
v_gene: TRBV20-1
CDR3nt: TGCAGTGCTAGTTTGGGTACATACCCCTACGAGCAGTACTTC
CDR3aa: CSASLGTYPYEQYF

j_gene: TRBJ2-5
d_gene: -
abundance: many
v_gene: TRBV27
CDR3nt: TGTGCCAGCGATAGCGGAGAGACCCAGTACTTC
CDR3aa: CASDSGETQYF

j_gene: TRBJ2-3
d_gene: -
abundance: many
v_gene: TRBV11-3
CDR3nt: TGTGCCAGCAGCTTAGGACTAGCAGATACGCAGTATTTT
CDR3aa: CASSLGLADTQYF

j_gene: TRBJ2-3
d_gene: -
abundance: many
v_gene: TRBV11-1
CDR3nt: TGTGCCAGCAGCTTTTCGCAGGGAGGCGCAGATACGCAGTATTTT
CDR3aa: CASSFSQGGADTQYF

j_gene: TRBJ1-2
d_gene: -
abundance: many
v_gene: TRBV2
CDR3nt: TGTGCCAGCAGTGTCAACAACAACTATGGCTACACCTTC
CDR3aa: CASSVNNNYGYTF

j_gene: TRBJ2-7
d_gene: -
abundance: many
v_gene: TRBV18
CDR3nt: TGTGCCAGCTCACCACGCACAGGGAACTACGAGCAGTACTTC
CDR3aa: CASSPRTGNYEQYF

j_gene: TRBJ2-3
d_gene: -
abundance: -
v_gene: TRBV6-4
CDR3nt: TGTGCCAGCAGTCAGAACCTGCGAGATACGCAGTATTTT
CDR3aa: CASSQNLRDTQYF

j_gene: TRBJ2-3
d_gene: -
abundance: -
v_gene: TRBV24-1
CDR3nt: TGTGCCACCAGTGGGCGGAGTAGCACAGATACGCAGTATTTT
CDR3aa: CATSGRSSTDTQYF

j_gene: TRBJ2-5
d_gene: -
abundance: many
v_gene: TRBV29-1
CDR3nt: TGCAGCGGCAAGGTGACTTCCGGAAAAGAGACCCAGTACTTC
CDR3aa: CSGKVTSGKETQYF

j_gene: TRBJ1-5
d_gene: TRBD1
abundance: many
v_gene: TRBV20-1
CDR3nt: TGCAGTGCTGGGACAGATTTTAGCAATCAGCCCCAGCATTTT
CDR3aa: CSAGTDFSNQPQHF

j_gene: TRBJ2-1
d_gene: TRBD1
abundance: few
v_gene: TRBV7-6
CDR3nt: TGTGCCAGCAGTAGGACTGGGGACAGGGAGGACAATGAGCAGTTCTTC
CDR3aa: CASSRTGDREDNEQFF

j_gene: TRBJ1-4
d_gene: -
abundance: few
v_gene: TRBV4-2
CDR3nt: TGTGCCAGCAGCCAAGATTGGATCGGGTCAACTAATGAAAAACTGTTTTTT
CDR3aa: CASSQDWIGSTNEKLFF

j_gene: TRBJ2-2
d_gene: TRBD2
abundance: many
v_gene: TRBV28
CDR3nt: TGTGCCAGCAGGAGCGGGACCACCGGGGAGCTGTTTTTT
CDR3aa: CASRSGTTGELFF

j_gene: TRBJ1-2
d_gene: TRBD1
abundance: few
v_gene: TRBV29-1
CDR3nt: TGCAGCGTACACAGGGACAGGGGGGGCGGCGGCTACACCTTC
CDR3aa: CSVHRDRGGGGYTF

j_gene: TRBJ1-3
d_gene: -
abundance: many
v_gene: TRBV2
CDR3nt: TGTGCCAGCAGTGATTGGGCCGGGGGGAACACCATATATTTT
CDR3aa: CASSDWAGGNTIYF

j_gene: TRBJ2-7
d_gene: -
abundance: many
v_gene: TRBV28
CDR3nt: TGTGCCAGCTCCTCCCCGGCGGGGACCGTAGGGGAGCAGTACTTC
CDR3aa: CASSSPAGTVGEQYF

j_gene: TRBJ2-7
d_gene: TRBD2
abundance: -
v_gene: TRBV7-9
CDR3nt: TGTGCCAGCAGCTCCGGACTAGCGGGAGAGTACTTC
CDR3aa: CASSSGLAGEYF

j_gene: TRBJ2-2
d_gene: TRBD1
abundance: -
v_gene: TRBV2
CDR3nt: TGTGCCAGCAGTCTACAGGGGCCCCAGAACACCGGGGAGCTGTTTTTT
CDR3aa: CASSLQGPQNTGELFF

j_gene: TRBJ1-4
d_gene: -
abundance: -
v_gene: TRBV5-1
CDR3nt: TGCGCCAGCAGCTTGGGAGCTAATAGTGAAAAACTGTTTTTT
CDR3aa: CASSLGANSEKLFF

j_gene: TRBJ2-1
d_gene: TRBD1
abundance: many
v_gene: TRBV2
CDR3nt: TGTGCCAGCAATTACAGGGGTTCGGATGAGCAGTTCTTC
CDR3aa: CASNYRGSDEQFF

j_gene: TRBJ2-3
d_gene: -
abundance: -
v_gene: TRBV10-1
CDR3nt: TGCGCCAGCAGTGGAAATAGAATGGCAACAGATACGCAGTATTTT
CDR3aa: CASSGNRMATDTQYF

j_gene: TRBJ1-1
d_gene: -
abundance: many
v_gene: TRBV19
CDR3nt: TGTGCCAGTAGGATAAAGGAGGCTCCGAACACTGAAGCTTTCTTT
CDR3aa: CASRIKEAPNTEAFF

j_gene: TRBJ2-1
d_gene: TRBD2
abundance: many
v_gene: TRBV24-1
CDR3nt: TGTGCCACCATACCGGGACTAGCGGGAGGGCCTTCCTACAATGAGCAGTTCTTC
CDR3aa: CATIPGLAGGPSYNEQFF

j_gene: TRBJ1-2
d_gene: -
abundance: -
v_gene: TRBV7-9
CDR3nt: TGTGCCAGCAGCTTATCATCTACTAACTATGGCTACACCTTC
CDR3aa: CASSLSSTNYGYTF

j_gene: TRBJ2-7
d_gene: -
abundance: many
v_gene: TRBV11-2
CDR3nt: TGTGCCAGCAGCTTAGTTGCCCAGCGGGCCTCCTACGAGCAGTACTTC
CDR3aa: CASSLVAQRASYEQYF

j_gene: TRBJ2-3
d_gene: -
abundance: -
v_gene: TRBV13
CDR3nt: TGTGCCAGCAGCTTAGAGTACGGAAGGGGTACAGATACGCAGTATTTT
CDR3aa: CASSLEYGRGTDTQYF

j_gene: TRBJ2-1
d_gene: -
abundance: many
v_gene: TRBV9
CDR3nt: TGTGCCAGCAGCGATCGTCATGAGCAGTTCTTC
CDR3aa: CASSDRHEQFF

j_gene: TRBJ1-4
d_gene: -
abundance: many
v_gene: TRBV20-1
CDR3nt: TGCAGTGCTAGACCAGGGAATTTGGCTGAAAAACTGTTTTTT
CDR3aa: CSARPGNLAEKLFF

j_gene: TRBJ2-7
d_gene: -
abundance: many
v_gene: TRBV7-9
CDR3nt: TGTGCCAGCAGCTTCCGGGACAAACCCTACGAGCAGTACTTC
CDR3aa: CASSFRDKPYEQYF

j_gene: TRBJ2-1
d_gene: -
abundance: -
v_gene: TRBV6-1
CDR3nt: TGTGCCAGCACGGGCGACCTTTACAATGAGCAGTTCTTC
CDR3aa: CASTGDLYNEQFF

j_gene: TRBJ1-1
d_gene: -
abundance: many
v_gene: TRBV6-2/TRBV6-3
CDR3nt: TGTGCCAGCAGAACCGGTGGGGCTGAAGCTTTCTTT
CDR3aa: CASRTGGAEAFF

j_gene: TRBJ2-5
d_gene: TRBD1
abundance: many
v_gene: TRBV2
CDR3nt: TGTGCCAGCAGGACCGGGACAGGCCCCCACTTC
CDR3aa: CASRTGTGPHF